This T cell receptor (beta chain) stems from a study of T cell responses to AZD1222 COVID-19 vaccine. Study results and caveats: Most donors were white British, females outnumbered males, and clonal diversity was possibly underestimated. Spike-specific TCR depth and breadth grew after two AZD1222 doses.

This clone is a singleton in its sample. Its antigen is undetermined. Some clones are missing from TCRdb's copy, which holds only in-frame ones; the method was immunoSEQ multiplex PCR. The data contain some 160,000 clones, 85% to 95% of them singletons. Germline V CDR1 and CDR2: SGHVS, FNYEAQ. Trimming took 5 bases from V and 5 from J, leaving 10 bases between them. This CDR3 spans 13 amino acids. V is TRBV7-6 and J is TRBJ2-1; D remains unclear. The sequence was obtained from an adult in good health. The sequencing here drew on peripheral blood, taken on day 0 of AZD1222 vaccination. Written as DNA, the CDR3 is TGTGCCAGCAGCCCGGAAAGTAACAATGAGCAGTTCTTC. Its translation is CASSPESNNEQFF.